Detailed here is one T cell receptor (beta chain). This specimen belongs to a study of shared T cell receptors in the human thymus. Clones were sequenced by immunoSEQ multiplex PCR, and TCRdb holds only the in-frame ones, with some missing. Altogether over 65,000 clones are present, around 96% being singletons, with the ten largest covering less than 0.04%. In germline, CDR1 is LGHNA, CDR2 YNFKEQ. The CDR3 sequence is 18 residues long. The V end was cut by 4 bases, the J end by 1 base, with 20 bases between. Material for sequencing was thymocytes. The sequence was collected from a human donor. The chain recombines TRBV4-2 with TRBJ2-1, with D possibly being TRBD2 (6 bases). CDR3 DNA: TGTGCCAGCAGCCTGGGACTGACTATGACTATTTCCTACAATGAGCAGTTCTTC. Its translation is CASSLGLTMTISYNEQFF.